This T cell receptor (beta chain) is from a study of cytomegalovirus exposure and HLA in healthy donors. Donors came from a validation cohort of over a hundred subjects, distinct from the first 666-subject cohort. V lost 5 bases and J lost 0; bases outside the gene matches: 7. Germline loops: CDR1 SGHDN, CDR2 FVKESK. CDR3 length equals 17 residues. Produced via immunoSEQ multiplex PCR; TCRdb's table is partial and in-frame only. The table records 80,000 to 100,000 clones, about 90% of them present only once. The receptor was derived from a man between 18 and 29 years old in good health and CMV-seropositive. Source material: PBMCs. V gene TRBV14 combines with J gene TRBJ2-5, with 12 bases fitting TRBD2. DNA of the CDR3: TGTGCCAGCAGCTTAGGACTAGCGGGGTCAAACCAAGAGACCCAGTACTTC. Translation: CASSLGLAGSNQETQYF.